These T cell receptor beta chains were read from a single sample in a study of blood T cells in healthy people across ages. TCRdb used MiXCR to reprocess the 5' RACE reads, holding one entry per CDR3 protein. The sample contains some 760,000 distinct CDR3 sequences, 25% of which appear only once. The same specimen was also included in a second study, on T cells of mothers and their children.

Material: blood. Receptor source: a boy aged 5 to 17 in good health. Both conserved end residues are part of each CDR3. The order of the fields is V gene, clone size, J gene, D gene, CDR3 DNA, CDR3 protein. The D gene is left open where the match is weak. The size field is filled for only some rows; it gives once, few, many or a size class.

>TRBV3-1|few|TRBJ2-1|-
TGTGCCAGCGGAGTTGTGCAAGAGCAGTTCTTC
CASGVVQEQFF
>TRBV9|few|TRBJ2-2|-
TGTGCCAGCAGCCCCCGTGTGGCGGCGAACACCGGGGAGCTGTTTTTT
CASSPRVAANTGELFF
>TRBV7-6|many|TRBJ2-5|TRBD2
TGTGCCAGCAGTCTCCCTCGACTAGCGGCCCAAGAGACCCAGTACTTC
CASSLPRLAAQETQYF
>TRBV6-5|few|TRBJ2-7|TRBD2
TGTGCCAGCAGTTACTCGTGGTCTAGCGGGAACGACGAGCAGTACTTC
CASSYSWSSGNDEQYF
>TRBV7-9|few|TRBJ1-1|-
TGTGCCAGCAGCTCGTCAGAAGCTTTCTTT
CASSSSEAFF
>TRBV2|-|TRBJ1-5|-
TGTGCCAGCAGAGACCACGTACCAACCAACAATCAGCCCCAGCATTTT
CASRDHVPTNNQPQHF
>TRBV4-3|-|TRBJ2-5|TRBD1
TGCGCCAGCAGCCGAGGTTTTTCGCAGGGGGCCGGGGAGACCCAGTACTTC
CASSRGFSQGAGETQYF
>TRBV7-8|few|TRBJ2-3|TRBD2
TGTGCCAGCAGCTTCCCGACTAGCGGGGGGGCAATAGATACGCAGTATTTT
CASSFPTSGGAIDTQYF
>TRBV5-6|few|TRBJ2-5|-
TGTGCCAGCAGCTTGAAACGAGCGGCTATGGAGACCCAGTACTTC
CASSLKRAAMETQYF
>TRBV13|-|TRBJ2-7|-
TGTGCCAGCAGCACCTCGGACCGCCAGCAGTACTTC
CASSTSDRQQYF
>TRBV9|few|TRBJ2-1|TRBD2
TGTGCCAGCAGCGTAGCGAGCGGGGGGGCCGTTGATGAGCAGTTCTTC
CASSVASGGAVDEQFF
>TRBV29-1|-|TRBJ2-1|-
TGCAGCGTTGAGGGTTGGGGCCGCCCGGAGGAGCAGTTCTTC
CSVEGWGRPEEQFF
>TRBV12-3/TRBV12-4|-|TRBJ2-1|-
TGTGCCAGCAGTTTCAGTCTAGACGACAATGAGCAGTTCTTC
CASSFSLDDNEQFF
>TRBV12-3/TRBV12-4|-|TRBJ2-7|-
TGTGCCAGCAGTATGACAGTTAGCGAGCAGTACTTC
CASSMTVSEQYF
>TRBV24-1|-|TRBJ2-1|TRBD1
TGTGCCACCAGGGAGACAGGGGGTAACAATGAGCAGTTCTTC
CATRETGGNNEQFF
>TRBV5-1|-|TRBJ2-1|-
TGCGCCAGCAGCTTGGGCGACTCTACCTACAATGAGCAGTTCTTC
CASSLGDSTYNEQFF
>TRBV11-2|-|TRBJ2-1|TRBD2
TGTGCCAGCAGCTTAGACCTAGCGGCCGATGAGCAGTTCTTC
CASSLDLAADEQFF
>TRBV24-1|few|TRBJ2-5|TRBD2
TGTGCCACCAGTGATTTTGCTAGCGGGGATAGTGAGACCCAGTACTTC
CATSDFASGDSETQYF
>TRBV29-1|-|TRBJ2-1|-
TGCAGCGTTGAGTCAGGTTTGGAGGGTGAGCAGTTCTTC
CSVESGLEGEQFF
>TRBV24-1|once|TRBJ2-1|TRBD2
TGTGCCACCAGTGATCCAACTAGCGGGGGGGTGGGTGAGCAGTTCTTC
CATSDPTSGGVGEQFF
>TRBV7-2|-|TRBJ2-5|TRBD1
TGTGCCAGCAACAGACAGGGCAGCGAGACCCAGTACTTC
CASNRQGSETQYF
>TRBV5-6|-|TRBJ1-5|-
TGTGCCAGCAGCTTGGGGCCTCTGCCCCAGCATTTT
CASSLGPLPQHF
>TRBV29-1|few|TRBJ1-3|-
TGCAGCGTTGGCCCAGGGGACGTTGGAAACACCATATATTTT
CSVGPGDVGNTIYF
>TRBV29-1|few|TRBJ2-5|-
TGCAGCGTTGAAGAGTCGCGGCAGGGAGGAGAGACCCAGTACTTC
CSVEESRQGGETQYF
>TRBV6-6|-|TRBJ2-7|-
TGTGCCAGCAGTCCCCCAGGGACCTCCTACGAGCAGTACTTC
CASSPPGTSYEQYF
>TRBV14|-|TRBJ2-1|TRBD2
TGTGCCAGCAGCCAAGGTGGGGGCGGGAGGAGCTCCTACAATGAGCAGTTCTTC
CASSQGGGGRSSYNEQFF
>TRBV7-9|few|TRBJ1-5|TRBD1
TGTGCCAGCAGCTTAGTCGAGGGTCCAGGGGGTCAGCCCCAGCATTTT
CASSLVEGPGGQPQHF
>TRBV4-1|-|TRBJ2-5|TRBD2
TGCGCCAGCAGCCAGACCGGGACTAGGGAAGAGACCCAGTACTTC
CASSQTGTREETQYF
>TRBV11-2|-|TRBJ1-2|-
TGTGCCAGCAGCTTAGTGGCAGGAGACAACTATGGCTACACCTTC
CASSLVAGDNYGYTF
>TRBV20-1|-|TRBJ1-1|TRBD1
TGCAGTGCTACCCCCCCGGACAGGGCGACTGAAGCTTTCTTT
CSATPPDRATEAFF
>TRBV5-1|-|TRBJ2-2|-
TGCGCCAGCCTGGAGGGTAGCGGGAACACCGGGGAGCTGTTTTTT
CASLEGSGNTGELFF
>TRBV27|-|TRBJ2-7|TRBD2
TGTGCCAGCAGTTGGGCTAGCGGCTCCTACGAGCAGTACTTC
CASSWASGSYEQYF
>TRBV7-2|few|TRBJ2-2|-
TGTGCCAGCAGCTTAAGGACAGTTGACACCGGGGAGCTGTTTTTT
CASSLRTVDTGELFF
>TRBV29-1|few|TRBJ1-1|-
TGCAGCGTTGATGTCGGACAGATAAACACTGAAGCTTTCTTT
CSVDVGQINTEAFF
>TRBV4-2|few|TRBJ2-5|TRBD2
TGTGCCAGCAGCCAAGAGGCTAGCGGGGGGCAAGAGACCCAGTACTTC
CASSQEASGGQETQYF
>TRBV6-4|-|TRBJ2-3|-
TGTGCCAGCAGTGACACCCCCGGGGCAGATACGCAGTATTTT
CASSDTPGADTQYF
>TRBV27|few|TRBJ2-5|-
TGTGCCAGCAACCAGGGGCCCGGGGTTCAAGAGACCCAGTACTTC
CASNQGPGVQETQYF
>TRBV7-6|-|TRBJ2-1|TRBD2
TGTGCCAGCAGCGCGACGGGACTAGCAGGGGAGCAGTTCTTC
CASSATGLAGEQFF
>TRBV4-3|-|TRBJ2-2|-
TGCGCCAGCAGCCAAGAGCAGGGTGTGGATGCCGGGGAGCTGTTTTTT
CASSQEQGVDAGELFF
>TRBV28|few|TRBJ1-4|TRBD1
TGTGCCAGCAGTTCTACAGGGGTCAGCGAAAAACTGTTTTTT
CASSSTGVSEKLFF
>TRBV7-9|few|TRBJ2-1|-
TGTGCCAGCAGCCCGAGGGAGGGGGTAGGTGAGCAGTTCTTC
CASSPREGVGEQFF
>TRBV29-1|few|TRBJ2-7|-
TGCAGCGTTGAAGCGGGGGAGACCTACGAGCAGTACTTC
CSVEAGETYEQYF
>TRBV10-3|few|TRBJ2-1|-
TGTGCCACCCAAACTGGGGCTGAGCAGTTCTTC
CATQTGAEQFF
>TRBV7-9|few|TRBJ1-5|TRBD1
TGTGCCAGCCAGGGGGTTGCGAGCAATCAGCCCCAGCATTTT
CASQGVASNQPQHF
>TRBV29-1|few|TRBJ2-1|-
TGCAGCGCCGTCGGGACACCGGCCTACAATGAGCAGTTCTTC
CSAVGTPAYNEQFF
>TRBV7-9|-|TRBJ2-7|-
TGTGCCAGCAGCTTAGGGCAGGGATCAATCTCCTACGAGCAGTACTTC
CASSLGQGSISYEQYF
>TRBV5-1|once|TRBJ2-6|-
TGCGCCAGCAGCTTGGATCGCAGGGAGGTGTATGGGGCCAACGTCCTGACTTTC
CASSLDRREVYGANVLTF
>TRBV6-6|many|TRBJ1-2|-
TGTGCCAGCAGGGAGACTAACTATGGCTACACCTTC
CASRETNYGYTF
>TRBV2|-|TRBJ2-7|TRBD1
TGTGCCAGCAGGACGACAGGGAGTTCCTACGAGCAGTACTTC
CASRTTGSSYEQYF
>TRBV10-3|few|TRBJ2-7|-
TGTGCCATCACCGGGAGTCCGGACACTCAAGGGTACGAGCAGTACTTC
CAITGSPDTQGYEQYF
>TRBV24-1|few|TRBJ2-5|TRBD1
TGTGCCACCAGTGATCCAACAGGGCAGGGGGCCCAGTACTTC
CATSDPTGQGAQYF
>TRBV6-2/TRBV6-3|-|TRBJ2-7|-
TGTGCCAGCAATCTACAGGTCTCCTACGAGCAGTACTTC
CASNLQVSYEQYF
>TRBV4-2|few|TRBJ1-2|-
TGTGCCAGCAGCCAAGAGGGTTATGGCTACACCTTC
CASSQEGYGYTF